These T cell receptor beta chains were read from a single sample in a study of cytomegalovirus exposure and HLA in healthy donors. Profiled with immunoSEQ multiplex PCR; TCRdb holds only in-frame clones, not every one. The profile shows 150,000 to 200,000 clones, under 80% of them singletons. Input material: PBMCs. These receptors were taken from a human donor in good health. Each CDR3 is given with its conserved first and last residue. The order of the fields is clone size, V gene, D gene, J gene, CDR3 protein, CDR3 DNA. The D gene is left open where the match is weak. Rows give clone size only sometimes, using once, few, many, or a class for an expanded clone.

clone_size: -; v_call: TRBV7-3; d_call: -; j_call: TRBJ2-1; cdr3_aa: CASSRDFSYNEQFF; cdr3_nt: TGTGCCAGCAGCCGGGACTTTTCATACAATGAGCAGTTCTTC
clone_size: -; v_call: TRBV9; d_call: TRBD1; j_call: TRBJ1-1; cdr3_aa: CASSVGPGQGAAF; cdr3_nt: TGTGCCAGCAGCGTAGGTCCGGGACAGGGGGCCGCATTT
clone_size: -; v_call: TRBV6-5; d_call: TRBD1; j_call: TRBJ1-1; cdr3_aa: CASSRTGAEAFF; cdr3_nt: TGTGCCAGCAGTCGGACAGGGGCTGAAGCTTTCTTT
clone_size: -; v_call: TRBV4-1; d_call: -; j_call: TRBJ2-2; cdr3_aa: CASSQARLVPTNTGELFF; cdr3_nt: TGCGCCAGCAGCCAAGCCAGGTTGGTCCCAACGAACACCGGGGAGCTGTTTTTT
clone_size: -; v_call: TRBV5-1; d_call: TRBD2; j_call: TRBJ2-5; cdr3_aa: CASSLGAGTETQYF; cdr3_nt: TGCGCCAGCAGCTTGGGAGCGGGGACGGAGACCCAGTACTTC
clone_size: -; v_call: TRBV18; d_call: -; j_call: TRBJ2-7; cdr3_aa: CASSLSGSYEQYF; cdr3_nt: TGTGCCAGCTCACTGTCCGGGTCCTACGAGCAGTACTTC
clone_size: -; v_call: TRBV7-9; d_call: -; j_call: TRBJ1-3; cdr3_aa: CSSSPRGTFGNTIYF; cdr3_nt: TGTTCCAGCAGCCCAAGGGGGACGTTTGGTAACACCATATATTTT
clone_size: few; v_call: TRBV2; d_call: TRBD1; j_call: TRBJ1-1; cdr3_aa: CASSLWTGENTEAFF; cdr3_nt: TGTGCCAGCAGCCTGTGGACAGGGGAGAACACTGAAGCTTTCTTT
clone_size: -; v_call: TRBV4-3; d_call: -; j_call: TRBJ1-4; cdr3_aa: CASSQVLRGGKLFF; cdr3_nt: TGCGCCAGCAGCCAAGTCCTAAGGGGAGGAAAACTGTTTTTT
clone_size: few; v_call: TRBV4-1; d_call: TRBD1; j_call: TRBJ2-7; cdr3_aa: CASSQGGTGPYEQYF; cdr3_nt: TGCGCCAGCAGCCAAGGAGGGACAGGGCCCTACGAGCAGTACTTC
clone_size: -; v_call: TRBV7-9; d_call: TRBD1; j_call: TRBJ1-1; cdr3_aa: CASSLLGQGDNTEAFF; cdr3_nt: TGTGCCAGCAGCTTATTGGGACAGGGTGACAACACTGAAGCTTTCTTT
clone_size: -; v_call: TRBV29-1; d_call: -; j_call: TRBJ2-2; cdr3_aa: CSVVRGSTGELFF; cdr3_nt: TGCAGCGTGGTCCGAGGAAGCACCGGGGAGCTGTTTTTT
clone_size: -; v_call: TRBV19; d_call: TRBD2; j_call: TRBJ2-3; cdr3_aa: CAVSLAGGRPDTQYF; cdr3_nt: TGTGCCGTCTCACTAGCGGGGGGGCGTCCAGATACGCAGTATTTT
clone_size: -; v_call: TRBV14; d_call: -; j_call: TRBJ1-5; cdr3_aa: CASSPLGGGNNQPQHF; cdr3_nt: TGTGCCAGCAGCCCCCTCGGGGGGGGAAACAATCAGCCCCAGCATTTT
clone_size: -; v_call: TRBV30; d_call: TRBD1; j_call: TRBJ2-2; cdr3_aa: CASTGTGGTGELFF; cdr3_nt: TGTGCCAGCACCGGGACAGGGGGCACCGGGGAGCTGTTTTTT
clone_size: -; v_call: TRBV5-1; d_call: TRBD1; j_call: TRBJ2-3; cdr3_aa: CASSLRRGQGRTDTQYF; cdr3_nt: TGCGCCAGCAGCCTAAGACGCGGACAGGGCCGAACAGATACGCAGTATTTT
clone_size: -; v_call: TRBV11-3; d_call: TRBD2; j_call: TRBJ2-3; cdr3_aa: CASSQLAGGLTDTQYF; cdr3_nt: TGTGCCAGCAGCCAACTCGCGGGGGGGCTCACAGATACGCAGTATTTT
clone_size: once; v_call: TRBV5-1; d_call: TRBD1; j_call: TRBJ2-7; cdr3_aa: CASSPHRTGQGSLEQYF; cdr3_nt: TGCGCCAGCAGCCCTCACCGCACGGGACAGGGAAGTCTCGAGCAGTACTTC
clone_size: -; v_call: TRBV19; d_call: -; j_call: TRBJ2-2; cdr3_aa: CASSPIPGELFF; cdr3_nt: TGTGCCAGTAGTCCTATACCCGGGGAGCTGTTTTTT
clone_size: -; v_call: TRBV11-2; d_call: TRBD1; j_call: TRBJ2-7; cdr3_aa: CASGRDRVDEQYF; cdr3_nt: TGTGCCAGCGGCCGGGACAGGGTCGACGAGCAGTACTTC
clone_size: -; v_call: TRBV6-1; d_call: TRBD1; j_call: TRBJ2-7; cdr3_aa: CASSERRQGPRTYEQYF; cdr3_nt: TGTGCCAGCAGTGAACGGCGACAGGGCCCTCGGACCTACGAGCAGTACTTC
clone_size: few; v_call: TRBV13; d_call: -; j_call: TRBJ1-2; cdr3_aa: CASSGQSTGTYGYTF; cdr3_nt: TGTGCCAGCAGCGGCCAGTCGACAGGAACTTATGGCTACACCTTC
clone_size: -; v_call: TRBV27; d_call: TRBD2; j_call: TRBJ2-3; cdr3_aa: CASSLSGGADTDTQYF; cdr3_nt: TGTGCCAGCAGTTTAAGCGGGGGGGCAGACACAGATACGCAGTATTTT
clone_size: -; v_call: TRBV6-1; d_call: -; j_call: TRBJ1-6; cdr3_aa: CASSVGAKGRYNSPLHF; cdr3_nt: TGTGCCAGCAGTGTAGGGGCCAAGGGTCGCTATAATTCACCCCTCCACTTT
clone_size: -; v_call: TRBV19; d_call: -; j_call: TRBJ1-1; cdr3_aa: CASSPRGNTEAFF; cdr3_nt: TGTGCCAGTAGTCCCAGGGGGAACACTGAAGCTTTCTTT
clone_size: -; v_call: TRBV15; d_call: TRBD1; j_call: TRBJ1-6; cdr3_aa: CATSRDLQGVDSPLHF; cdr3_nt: TGTGCCACCAGCAGAGATCTCCAGGGGGTTGATTCACCCCTCCACTTT
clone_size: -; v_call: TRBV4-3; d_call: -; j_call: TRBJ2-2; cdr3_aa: CASSQDSKQGNTGELFF; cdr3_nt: TGCGCCAGCAGCCAAGATAGTAAACAGGGAAACACCGGGGAGCTGTTTTTT
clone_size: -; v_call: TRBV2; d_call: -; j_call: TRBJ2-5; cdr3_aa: CASSEGYYQETQYF; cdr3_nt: TGTGCCAGCAGTGAAGGGTACTACCAAGAGACCCAGTACTTC
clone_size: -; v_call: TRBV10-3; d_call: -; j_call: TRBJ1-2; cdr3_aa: CAISGQKNYGYTF; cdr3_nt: TGTGCCATCAGTGGACAGAAGAACTATGGCTACACCTTC
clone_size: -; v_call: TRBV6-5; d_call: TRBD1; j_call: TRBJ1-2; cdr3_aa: CASSPRQGGYTF; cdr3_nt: TGTGCCAGCAGCCCTAGACAGGGTGGCTACACCTTC
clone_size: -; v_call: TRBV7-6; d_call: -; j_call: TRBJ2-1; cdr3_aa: CASSLADSSYNEQFF; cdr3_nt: TGTGCCAGCAGCTTAGCCGATAGCTCCTACAATGAGCAGTTCTTC
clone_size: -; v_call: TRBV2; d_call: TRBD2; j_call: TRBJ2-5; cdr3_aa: CASLGTSGDRETQYF; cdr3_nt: TGTGCCAGCCTTGGGACTAGCGGGGACCGGGAGACCCAGTACTTC
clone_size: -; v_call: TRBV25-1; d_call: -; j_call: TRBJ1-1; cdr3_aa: CASGRNTEAFF; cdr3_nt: TGTGCCAGCGGGAGGAACACTGAAGCTTTCTTT
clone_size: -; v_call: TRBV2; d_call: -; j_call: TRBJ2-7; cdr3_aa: CASSESWASQYEQYF; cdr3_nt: TGTGCCAGCAGTGAGAGCTGGGCCAGCCAGTACGAGCAGTACTTC
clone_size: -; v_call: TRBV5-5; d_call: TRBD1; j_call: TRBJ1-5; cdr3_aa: CASSPTGISNQPQHF; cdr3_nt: TGTGCCAGCAGCCCGACAGGGATAAGCAATCAGCCCCAGCATTTT
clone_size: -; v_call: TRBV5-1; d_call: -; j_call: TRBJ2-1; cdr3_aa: CASSLAAGYNEQFF; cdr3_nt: TGCGCCAGCAGCTTGGCCGCGGGGTACAATGAGCAGTTCTTC
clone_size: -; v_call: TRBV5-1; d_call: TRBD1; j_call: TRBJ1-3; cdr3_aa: CASSLRAPGQGLSGNTIYF; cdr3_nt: TGCGCCAGCAGCTTGAGAGCACCGGGACAGGGCCTTTCTGGAAACACCATATATTTT
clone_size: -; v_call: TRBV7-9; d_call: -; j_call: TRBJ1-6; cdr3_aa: CASSPDNSPLHF; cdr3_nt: TGTGCCAGCAGCCCGGATAATTCACCCCTCCACTTT
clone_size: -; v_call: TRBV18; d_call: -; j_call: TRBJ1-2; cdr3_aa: CASSSLPRNYGYTF; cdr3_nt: TGTGCCAGCTCCTCCCTTCCTCGTAACTATGGCTACACCTTC
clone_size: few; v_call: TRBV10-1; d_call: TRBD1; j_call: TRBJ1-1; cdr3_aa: CASSESRTGRTNTEAFF; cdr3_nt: TGCGCCAGCAGTGAGTCCAGGACAGGGCGTACGAACACTGAAGCTTTCTTT
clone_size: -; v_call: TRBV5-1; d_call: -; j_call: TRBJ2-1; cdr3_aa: CASSSQRAYNEQFF; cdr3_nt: TGCGCCAGCAGCAGCCAGCGGGCTTACAATGAGCAGTTCTTC
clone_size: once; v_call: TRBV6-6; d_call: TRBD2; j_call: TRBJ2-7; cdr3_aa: CASSYSAGLSYEQYF; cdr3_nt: TGTGCCAGCAGTTACTCAGCGGGGCTCTCCTACGAGCAGTACTTC
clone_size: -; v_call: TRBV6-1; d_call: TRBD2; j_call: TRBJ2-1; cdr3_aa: CAIAGDLYNEQFF; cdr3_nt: TGTGCCATTGCGGGGGACCTCTACAATGAGCAGTTCTTC